The next 25 T cell receptor beta chains were all read from a single sample in a study of cytomegalovirus exposure and HLA in healthy donors. Primers for the PCR totalled 60 Vbeta and 13 Jbeta. TCRdb keeps only in-frame clones here, not all; method: immunoSEQ multiplex PCR. The repertoire holds about 170,000 clones, with 60% to 80% as singletons. Sequenced sample: PBMCs. Receptors were obtained from a woman aged 50 to 60 in good health and CMV-seropositive.

Only a few counts were recorded for this clone. The chain combines TRBV5-1 with TRBJ2-1; 7 bases are a match to TRBD2. CDR1 and CDR2 from the germline V gene are SGHRS and YFSETQ. V trimming: 7 bases; J trimming: 2 bases; junction bases outside the gene matches: 6. The CDR3 is made up of 14 amino acids. The CDR3 reads CASRGDFPYNEQFF. The CDR3 region has the DNA TGCGCCAGCCGGGGGGACTTTCCCTACAATGAGCAGTTCTTC.

V and J are TRBV7-8 and TRBJ2-7, with D perhaps matching TRBD1 (5 bases). The CDR3 loop spans 13 amino acids. Germline CDR1 is SGHVS and CDR2 is FQNEAQ. V was trimmed by 5 bases and J by 3 bases, leaving 11 bases between them. CDR3 nucleotide sequence: TGTGCCAGCAGCGGCAGGGTTAGCTACGAGCAGTACTTC. Translation: CASSGRVSYEQYF.

The V gene is TRBV5-4, the J gene TRBJ2-7; 8 bases are a match to TRBD2. The CDR3 length is 16 residues. V trimming: 5 bases; J trimming: 3 bases; junction bases outside the gene matches: 13. Germline CDR1 reads SGHNT; CDR2 reads YYREEE (reference sequence). The CDR3 bases are TGTGCCAGCAGACCTGGGAGTAGCGGGGTGATCTACGAGCAGTACTTC. Its translation is CASRPGSSGVIYEQYF.

The chain couples TRBV4-3 to TRBJ2-7; 9 bases are a match to TRBD1. Germline CDR1 and CDR2: LGHNA and YSLEER. This CDR3 has 15 residues. The V and J ends lost 4 bases and 3 bases, in that order; junction bases with no gene match: 7. The DNA of the CDR3 is TGCGCCAGCAGCCTCTCCGGGACAGGGAACTACGAGCAGTACTTC. This gives the protein CASSLSGTGNYEQYF.

In this sample, this clone turned up a few times. Other DNA sequences in the same sample also yield this CDR3. This chain joins TRBV6-5 and TRBJ1-1, with TRBD1 as a possible D gene (5 bases). This CDR3 comprises 13 residues. V was pared by 5 bases and J by 1 base, with 8 bases between. Germline assignment: CDR1 MNHEY and CDR2 SVGAGI. The CDR3 reads CASSPTGNTEAFF. CDR3 DNA: TGTGCCAGCAGTCCAACAGGGAACACTGAAGCTTTCTTT.

The genes are TRBV2 and TRBJ2-7, with unresolved D. CDR1 is SNHLY and CDR2 is FYNNEI in the germline V gene. V shed 4 bases and J shed 6 bases, with 13 bases lying between them. CDR3 length: 13 residues. This CDR3 reads CASSAGWVSEQYF. The CDR3 DNA is TGTGCCAGCAGTGCAGGCTGGGTGAGCGAGCAGTACTTC. The whole variable domain, remainder taken from reference TRBV2 and TRBJ2-7, is EPEVTQTPSHQVTQMGQEVILRCVPISNHLYFYWYRQILGQKVEFLVSFYNNEISEKSEIFDDQFSVERPDGSNFTLKIRSTKLEDSAMYFCASSAGWVSEQYFGPGTRLTVT.

The V and J genes are TRBV4-1 and TRBJ1-2; 8 bases align to TRBD1. The V segment lost 1 base and the J segment 4 bases; nucleotides outside the gene matches: 5. The CDR3 has 15 amino acids. Germline CDR1 MGHRA, CDR2 YSYEKL. CDR3 in DNA: TGCGCCAGCAGCCAAGCAGGGGGCTTCGCCTATGGCTACACCTTC. It encodes CASSQAGGFAYGYTF.

This chain uses TRBV19 with TRBJ1-4, with D tentatively TRBD1 (6 bases). The CDR3 is 14 residues long. Germline V lookup: CDR1 LNHDA, CDR2 SQIVND (reference sequence). Deletions cut 5 bases from V and 0 bases from J, with 7 bases between. CDR3 DNA sequence: TGTGCCAGTAGTCAGGGGACAACTAATGAAAAACTGTTTTTT. Its translation: CASSQGTTNEKLFF.

The chain has TRBV5-4 and TRBJ2-7; TRBD1 agrees at 8 bases. The CDR3 is made up of 15 amino acids. Trimming cost V 3 bases and J 2 bases; bases outside gene matches: 7. The V gene's germline CDR1 is SGHNT and CDR2 YYREEE (reference sequence). CDR3 bases: TGTGCCAGCAGCTCGGGGACAGGAGCTGCCTACGAGCAGTACTTC. Its protein is CASSSGTGAAYEQYF. The variable domain in full, completed from reference TRBV5-4 and TRBJ2-7, reads ETGVTQSPTHLIKTRGQQVTLRCSSQSGHNTVSWYQQALGQGPQFIFQYYREEENGRGNFPPRFSGLQFPNYSSELNVNALELDDSALYLCASSSGTGAAYEQYFGPGTRLTVT.

V is TRBV5-1 and J is TRBJ2-3; 11 nucleotides agree with TRBD2. The V and J ends lost 2 bases and 1 base, in that order; junction bases with no gene match: 6. The CDR3 is 17 amino acids. Germline V gives CDR1 SGHRS, CDR2 YFSETQ. This CDR3 reads CASSFKTLAGGTDTQYF. The CDR3 nucleotides read TGCGCCAGCAGCTTCAAAACACTAGCGGGGGGCACAGATACGCAGTATTTT.

A few counts support this clone. V usage is TRBV28 and J usage is TRBJ1-5, with D maybe TRBD1 (5 bases). The CDR3 consists of 14 residues. Trimming left V 2 bases short and J 6 bases short, with 11 bases between. Looked up from germline, CDR1 is MDHEN and CDR2 is SYDVKM. The CDR3 here is CASSLRGGGQPQHF. The CDR3 bases are TGTGCCAGCAGTTTACGCGGGGGTGGTCAGCCCCAGCATTTT.

The chain employs TRBV7-6 and TRBJ1-1; no reliable D call. The length of the CDR3 is 13 residues. Germline CDR1 and CDR2: SGHVS and FNYEAQ. Trimming took off 7 bases at V and 0 bases at J, with 9 bases between the two ends. CDR3 bases: TGTGCCAGCACCATTCAGGTGAACACTGAAGCTTTCTTT. This codes for CASTIQVNTEAFF.

This clone is a singleton in its sample. The genes are TRBV4-2 and TRBJ2-5; D possibly corresponds to TRBD1 (6 bases). Germline CDR1 reads LGHNA; CDR2 reads YNFKEQ. V was trimmed by 0 bases and J by 5 bases, leaving 13 bases between them. CDR3 length: 15 amino acids. The CDR3 loop is CASSQEKGVGETQYF. Written as DNA, the CDR3 is TGTGCCAGCAGCCAAGAAAAGGGGGTGGGGGAGACCCAGTACTTC.

Of note for this clone: Other DNA variants within this sample encode the same CDR3. The chain is built from TRBV29-1 and TRBJ2-7, with 7 bases matching TRBD1. This CDR3 region has 13 residues. Trimming at V came to 5 bases and at J to 0 bases, leaving 4 bases not matched to a gene. Germline V lookup: CDR1 SQVTM, CDR2 ANQGSEA. CDR3 nucleotide sequence: TGCAGCGTTAGACAGGGCAGCTCCTACGAGCAGTACTTC. It codes for CSVRQGSSYEQYF.

Comments on this clone: At the DNA level, this CDR3 is encoded by other sequences in the same sample as well. The chain has TRBV7-2 and TRBJ2-1; weak D call: TRBD2 (6 bases). The V gene's germline CDR1 is SGHTA and CDR2 FQGNSA. Trimming removed 5 bases at V and 4 bases at J, with 12 bases between. The CDR3 extends over 14 amino acids. In DNA, the CDR3 is TGTGCCAGCAGCCTCGGCCGGGAGTACAATGAGCAGTTCTTC. Translated: CASSLGREYNEQFF. Based on the CDR3 plus reference TRBV7-2 and TRBJ2-1, the full variable domain is GAGVSQSPSNKVTEKGKDVELRCDPISGHTALYWYRQSLGQGLEFLIYFQGNSAPDKSGLPSDRFSAERTGGSVSTLTIQRTQQEDSAVYLCASSLGREYNEQFFGPGTRLTVL.

The chain uses TRBV10-2 and TRBJ2-7; 10 nucleotides align to TRBD2. The germline CDR1 and CDR2 sequences are WSHSY and SAAADI. The CDR3 has 14 amino acids. J gave up 3 bases and V 8 bases, and 7 bases lay outside the gene matches. The CDR3 sequence: CASQGLASGYEQYF. As DNA, the CDR3 is TGCGCCAGCCAGGGACTAGCGTCGGGCTACGAGCAGTACTTC.

The rearrangement uses TRBV7-2 and TRBJ1-2; maybe TRBD1 (5 bases). The length of the CDR3 is 14 residues. Trimming removed 5 bases at V and 4 bases at J, with 14 bases between. The germline gives CDR1 SGHTA, CDR2 FQGNSA. CDR3 nucleotide sequence: TGTGCCAGCAGCCTCCGGCAGGGTGGCTATGGCTACACCTTC. It yields the protein CASSLRQGGYGYTF. Filled out from reference TRBV7-2 and TRBJ1-2, the complete variable domain reads GAGVSQSPSNKVTEKGKDVELRCDPISGHTALYWYRQSLGQGLEFLIYFQGNSAPDKSGLPSDRFSAERTGGSVSTLTIQRTQQEDSAVYLCASSLRQGGYGYTFGSGTRLTVV.

The V and J genes are TRBV19 and TRBJ1-1, with D possibly matching TRBD1 (5 bases). The CDR3 runs 14 residues. With 4 bases removed from V and 5 bases from J, the gap between germline ends came to 14 bases. Germline-derived CDR1 and CDR2 are LNHDA and SQIVND (reference sequence). DNA for the CDR3: TGTGCCAGTAGTAACGGGGGAGTTGGAACTGAAGCTTTCTTT. It codes for CASSNGGVGTEAFF.

This chain uses TRBV7-2 with TRBJ2-3; 8 nucleotides line up with TRBD2. Germline assignment: CDR1 SGHTA and CDR2 FQGNSA. The CDR3 has 14 residues. Unmatched junction bases numbered 4, after V lost 4 bases and J lost 4 bases. DNA of the CDR3: TGTGCCAGCAGCTCCGGGGGACTAGCAGATACGCAGTATTTT. Protein: CASSSGGLADTQYF.

The CDR3 protein is CASNTPSGGANEQFF. The CDR3 DNA is TGTGCCAGCAACACTCCCAGCGGGGGGGCCAATGAGCAGTTCTTC. The chain joins TRBV5-6 to TRBJ2-1; TRBD2 aligns across 10 bases. Germline V gives CDR1 SGHDT, CDR2 YYEEEE. The CDR3 loop spans 15 amino acids. V trimming: 6 bases; J trimming: 6 bases; junction bases outside the gene matches: 9.

The rearrangement joins TRBV2 to TRBJ2-1; 7 bases match TRBD2. There are 14 residues in the CDR3. V lost 0 bases to trimming and J lost 6 bases; unmatched junction nucleotides: 2. The germline gives CDR1 SNHLY, CDR2 FYNNEI. This CDR3 reads CASSEAGTTNEQFF. The CDR3 DNA reads as TGTGCCAGCAGTGAAGCGGGGACTACCAATGAGCAGTTCTTC.

The chain is built from TRBV30 and TRBJ1-6; D not resolved. This CDR3 comprises 17 residues. V lost 0 bases, J lost 7 bases, and 19 bases lay in between. From germline, CDR1 is GTSNPN and CDR2 SVGIG (reference sequence). The CDR3 loop is CAWSVPSPGLLNSPLHF. CDR3 nucleotides: TGTGCCTGGAGTGTCCCGTCGCCGGGGTTACTGAATTCACCCCTCCACTTT.

The genes are TRBV7-6 and TRBJ2-7; 7 bases align to TRBD1. Germline V gene lookup returns CDR1 SGHVS and CDR2 FNYEAQ. This CDR3 has 14 amino acids. V shed 0 bases, J shed 5 bases, and the junction held 4 bases outside the gene matches. This CDR3 is CASSLANRGHEQYF. The CDR3 nucleotides read TGTGCCAGCAGCTTAGCGAACAGGGGCCACGAGCAGTACTTC.

The J gene is TRBJ2-1, the V gene TRBV9; 13 bases are a match to TRBD2. V shed 4 bases, J shed 8 bases, and the junction held 6 bases outside the gene matches. The CDR3 consists of 15 residues. The V gene's germline CDR1 is SGDLS and CDR2 YYNGEE. The CDR3 bases are TGTGCCAGCAGCACAACTAGCGGGGGGGGTTATGAGCAGTTCTTC. Translating it yields CASSTTSGGGYEQFF.

The V call is TRBV7-3, the J call TRBJ2-7, with 7 bases aligning to TRBD2. The junction had 10 bases not matched to a gene; V was cut back by 5 bases and J by 6 bases. Looked up from germline, CDR1 is SGHTA and CDR2 is FQGTGA. This CDR3 comprises 14 residues. This chain's CDR3 is CASSQGTILGEQYF. Here the CDR3 DNA reads TGTGCCAGCAGCCAAGGGACTATTCTTGGCGAGCAGTACTTC.